The entry below describes one TCR beta chain. Between the trimmed V and J ends, which lost 3 bases and 4 bases, there was a span of 16 bases. The CDR3 spans 15 residues. The V gene's germline CDR1 is ENHRY and CDR2 SYGVKD. The data were obtained in a study of blood T cell repertoires in COVID-19. Study summary: T cells, B-cell-depleted T cells, or PBMCs supplied cDNA or gDNA.

Participants were placed into cohorts based on the clinical history they reported. Source study methods: Nucleated cell number was recorded as an estimate derived from reference gene primer amplification. Profiling relied on immunoSEQ multiplex PCR, and the TCRdb table lists in-frame clones only, not all of them. The V and J calls and clone size come from that table; D and trimming were worked out from the DNA. The sample holds under 400,000 clones, more than 70% seen once. Input material: PBMCs or T cells enriched from blood (not recorded which). The receptor comes from a middle-aged man in a cohort exposed to, infected with or recovered from COVID-19 (not recorded which). V gene TRBV10-3 combines with J gene TRBJ2-7; possibly TRBD1 for D (5 bases). Written as DNA, the CDR3 is TGTGCCATCAGTGACTTTTGGGGCGGTCTGTACGAGCAGTACTTC. This codes for CAISDFWGGLYEQYF.